Listed below are T cell receptor beta chains from one sample, sequenced in a study of T cell responses to AZD1222 COVID-19 vaccine. The protocol was immunoSEQ multiplex PCR, while the TCRdb copy is restricted to in-frame clones and leaves out a portion. This sample carries approximately 77,000 clones, more than 85% of them seen once, and the ten largest clones take 4.7%. The sequencing used peripheral blood, collected 28 days after the second AZD1222 dose. The receptors were gathered from an adult who received the AZD1222 COVID-19 vaccine. Each CDR3 is given with its conserved first and last residue.

CDR3	V	J
CASRRDRVGNQPQHF	TRBV2	TRBJ1-5
CASSPRTGPNTEAFF	TRBV7-9	TRBJ1-1
CASSPPLAGANEQYF	TRBV6-5	TRBJ2-7
CASRLDRDGKNIQYF	TRBV6-5	TRBJ2-4
CASSFSPLGTQYF	TRBV5-1	TRBJ2-5
CASTWTGYTEAFF	TRBV3-1/TRBV3-2	TRBJ1-1
CASSFGMDTEAFF	TRBV5-1	TRBJ1-1
CASSQLPSGGQETQYF	TRBV3-1/TRBV3-2	TRBJ2-5
CASVLVSLHEQYF	TRBV6-5	TRBJ2-7
CASSDRQGGKQPQHF	TRBV2	TRBJ1-5
CASQGPMRGYNEQFF	TRBV10-2	TRBJ2-1
CASGWAGLREKLFF	TRBV28	TRBJ1-4
CASRLSGRNNEQFF	TRBV27	TRBJ2-1
CASSDREPDTQYF	TRBV9	TRBJ2-3
CASSPDRGRGKLFF	TRBV6-5	TRBJ1-4
CASSLEHHQPQHF	TRBV5-5	TRBJ1-5
CASSGSLTDTQYF	TRBV19	TRBJ2-3
CASSLAGGPYEQYF	TRBV7-2	TRBJ2-7
CASSDSASGRNEQFF	TRBV2	TRBJ2-1
CATGTGREQFF	TRBV10-3	TRBJ2-1
CASSQLDAGAREQYF	TRBV3-1/TRBV3-2	TRBJ2-7
CASSLLDFSYNEQFF	TRBV5-1	TRBJ2-1
CASSRQNYGNTIYF	TRBV6-5	TRBJ1-3
CASTDPLGYEQYF	TRBV6-5	TRBJ2-7
CASTPRSTSMNTEAFF	TRBV7-9	TRBJ1-1
CASSPAGDSPLHF	TRBV4-2	TRBJ1-6
CASSVGAYSNQPQHF	TRBV19	TRBJ1-5
CASSIQTSGSPHSYEQYF	TRBV19	TRBJ2-7
CAIKSGYGYTF	TRBV10-3	TRBJ1-2
CASSRTGGVSTEAFF	TRBV27	TRBJ1-1
CASSQDRARTDTQYF	TRBV4-3	TRBJ2-3
CASSVGGQSYNEQFF	TRBV9	TRBJ2-1
CASSQVFGGVGDEQFF	TRBV4-3	TRBJ2-1
CASSAPSLAGGPRSWNEQFF	TRBV6-1	TRBJ2-1
CASSLGTGANYGYTF	TRBV7-2	TRBJ1-2
CASSFMRQIYEQYF	TRBV28	TRBJ2-7
CASSPRVSGRKAYNEQFF	TRBV18	TRBJ2-1
CSVDAGGYEQYF	TRBV29-1	TRBJ2-7
CASSDMGAEQYF	TRBV10-1	TRBJ2-7
CAISEGQGAEKLFF	TRBV10-3	TRBJ1-4
CASSYSLPVSNQPQHF	TRBV6-7	TRBJ1-5
CASTLTPGTEAFF	TRBV19	TRBJ1-1
CAIHLREENTIYF	TRBV10-3	TRBJ1-3
CAISGTPDQQFF	TRBV10-3	TRBJ2-1
CASRSKELQGNYGYTF	TRBV11-1	TRBJ1-2
CASSPILVAEAFF	TRBV5-5	TRBJ1-1
CASSEGSYDGYTF	TRBV25-1	TRBJ1-2
CASRPQGASNQPQHF	TRBV28	TRBJ1-5
CAWITGTTESYEQYF	TRBV30	TRBJ2-7
CAWSPQGRAFF	TRBV30	TRBJ1-1
CASSQDRQHYGYTF	TRBV18	TRBJ1-2
CASSFQLGGPKDEQFF	TRBV7-6	TRBJ2-1
CASSGGAILHEQFF	TRBV7-2	TRBJ2-1
CASSQAFPGRRNTEAFF	TRBV4-2	TRBJ1-1
CASSVQGAGYNEQFF	TRBV9	TRBJ2-1
CATGASSYNSPLHF	TRBV6-5	TRBJ1-6